The sequence of this TCR beta chain was determined in a study of blood T cell repertoires in COVID-19. In the study overall: The study drew acute and convalescent COVID-19 samples from the United States, Italy and Spain. T cells, B-cell-depleted T cells, or PBMCs provided the cDNA or gDNA that served as material.

This clone came up once. Per the original methods: Estimated nucleated cell counts came from reference gene primer amplification. Sequencing was performed with immunoSEQ multiplex PCR; in TCRdb, only in-frame clones are kept and a portion is missing. V, J and clone size reflect that table, while D and trimming were determined from the DNA. The sample lists 110,000 to 150,000 clones, around 89% occurring once. CDR3 length equals 15 residues. Germline values: CDR1 SGHAT, CDR2 FQNNGV. The V and J ends lost 3 bases and 6 bases, in that order; junction bases with no gene match: 6. This sequence was found in a man aged 55 to 69 with active or convalescent COVID-19. V is TRBV11-2 and J is TRBJ2-2; TRBD2 agrees at 8 bases. Sequencing was performed on peripheral blood. CDR3 amino acids: CASSLRGAGAGELFF. The CDR3 DNA reads TGTGCCAGCAGCTTGCGGGGGGCAGGGGCCGGGGAGCTGTTTTTT.